Below, one TCR beta chain is given with its context. The antigen it binds to is not known. Nothing much larger sits one base from this clone, and base qualities are not available. The source of the sample is a study of T cell responses to AZD1222 COVID-19 vaccine (dated by TCRdb to about 2021). Broadly, across the study: TCR sequencing covered 233 trial participants: 207 given two doses of AZD1222 and some 25 given two doses of MenACWY control vaccine. Enrollment into the trials was organized by age into subgroups of 18-55, 56-69 and 70-plus years, and those subgroups contained approximately 160, 26 and 62 TCR-sequenced participants, respectively. What the research found in general, with its limitations: In the small 56-69-year group, the increase in depth fell short of significance, most likely because of low power. Participants were mostly white British, with more females than males. The authors suggested clonal diversity may have been underestimated. No day 14 peak-response samples were available, so repertoires were characterized only after the peak T cell response. Spike-specific TCR breadth and depth rose significantly after two AZD1222 doses compared with day 0 and with MenACWY recipients. Only five or six AZD1222 recipients were SARS-CoV-2 seropositive at baseline, limiting conclusions about previously exposed vaccinees. The whole spike protein was spanned by vaccine-associated CD4 TCRs, and dominant responses were seen in regions 160-218 and 743-854. Reportedly, almost half of the unique spike-specific TCRs recognized epitopes lying outside the regions that are mutated in the B.1.351 and B.1.1.7 variants.

The CDR3 regions of human TCRbeta chains were analyzed by immunosequencing. In the authors' own workflow: TCRs in the repertoires were compared against a reference library of SARS-CoV-2-specific TCRs that had been generated with the MIRA antigen-specificity platform. Breadth meant the fraction of unique TCRs that were SARS-CoV-2-associated, whereas depth meant the fraction of total T cells that were SARS-CoV-2-associated. Each spike-specific TCR was assigned to its reactive spike region and to a CD4 or CD8 class using the MIRA data. Log10-transformed breadth and depth values were compared by one-way ANOVA with Sidak's multiple comparisons tests. TCRdb provides this immuneACCESS table in a form limited to in-frame rearrangements. Some clones are lacking; in checked studies, under half of them reflect an unresolved V gene, and why the rest are absent is not known. For V, J and clone size, that table is used; D and trimming come from the DNA. This sample has around 88,000 clones in its table, and 70% to 90% of those were observed once. Under 13% of the sample comes from the top ten.

Interpreted using the paper, the time point label stands for: baseline before first vaccination. The sample's treatment or condition label, decoded: meningococcal conjugate vaccine given as trial control. Vaccinee samples came from UK trials COV001 and COV002, including a single-blind randomized controlled phase 2/3 trial of AZD1222 (ChAdOx1 nCoV-19) in healthy adults. For TCRbeta chain sequencing, PBMC samples from trial participants were taken at day 0 and at day 28 after the second dose. Per the germline V gene (reference sequence), GTSNPN is the CDR1 and SVGIG is the CDR2. Reading from cysteine to phenylalanine, the CDR3 counts 14 amino acids. Left in the record is the CDR3 DNA by itself, 42 bases read in frame from the first base. A distance of 10 bases separates the germline ends of V and J, which lose 1 base and 1 base respectively.

The TCR originated in an adult in good health. Sequences were derived from peripheral blood, sampled on day 0 of MenACWY control vaccination. The rearrangement combines TRBV30 with TRBJ1-1; no confident D gene assignment can be made. The nucleotide sequence is TGTGCCTGGAGTGGACGACGGAGGAACACTGAAGCTTTCTTT. The encoded protein is CAWSGRRRNTEAFF.